These 14 T cell receptor beta chains share one sample of origin, sequenced in a study of blood T cells in healthy people across ages. The authors ran a second PCR of about 7 to 11 cycles using a sample-barcoded 5' primer and a J-beta primer mix. TCRdb redid the calling of the 5' RACE reads with MiXCR, one entry per CDR3 protein. The sample includes approximately 800,000 distinct CDR3 sequences, 20% to 30% of them seen just once. This sample also appeared in a second study, on T cells of mothers and their children.

Source material: blood. All receptors come from a boy aged 10-17 years in good health.

This sequence joins TRBV27 and TRBJ2-1; no clear D. TRBJ2-7 explains the end of the DNA better; the J call may be wrong. The CDR3 runs 14 residues. From germline, CDR1 is MNHEY and CDR2 SMNVEV (reference sequence). The CDR3 DNA follows: TGTGCCAGCAGTTTGGCACAGAGTATTGGTGAGCAGTACTTC. As protein: CASSLAQSIGEQYF.

V usage is TRBV19 and J usage is TRBJ1-1, with D possibly TRBD1 on 6 matching bases. Trimming stripped 5 bases from V and 4 bases from J, with 14 bases between. Per the germline V gene, CDR1 is LNHDA and CDR2 is SQIVND (reference sequence). The CDR3 spans 14 residues. The CDR3 sequence: CASSGLGAGTEAFF. Here the CDR3 DNA reads TGTGCCAGTAGTGGGTTGGGGGCGGGCACTGAAGCTTTCTTT.

V is TRBV12-3 or TRBV12-4 and J is TRBJ2-5; weak D call: TRBD2 (5 bases). The DNA end lines up better with TRBJ2-7; the J call may be wrong. This CDR3 contains 17 residues. CDR3 DNA: TGTGCCAGCAGTTCCAAGCGTTTGAGGGATGGCAGGTACGAGCAGTACTTC. Protein sequence: CASSSKRLRDGRYEQYF.

The chain uses TRBV11-2 and TRBJ1-4, with 8 bases aligning to TRBD1. The CDR3 contains 15 residues. The ends lost 5 bases at V and 5 bases at J; junction bases unmatched: 7. Looked up from germline, CDR1 is SGHAT and CDR2 is FQNNGV. The CDR3, as DNA: TGTGCCAGCAGCACGTGGGACAGGAAGAATGAAAAACTGTTTTTT. This encodes CASSTWDRKNEKLFF.

This clonotype was observed a handful of times. The rearrangement links TRBV30 to TRBJ2-1; TRBD1 aligns across 10 bases. This CDR3 region has 12 residues. The V and J ends lost 7 bases and 6 bases, in that order; junction bases with no gene match: 3. CDR1 and CDR2 (germline): GTSNPN, SVGIG (reference sequence). The CDR3 sequence is CASRTGGNEQFF. The CDR3 nucleotides are TGTGCCTCAAGGACAGGGGGCAATGAGCAGTTCTTC.

The chain recombines TRBV29-1 with TRBJ2-5; D call uncertain. Germline-derived CDR1 and CDR2 are SQVTM and ANQGSEA. CDR3 length equals 13 residues. Trimming cost V 0 bases and J 2 bases, with 7 bases left between them. CDR3 nucleotides: TGCAGCGTTGAAGAACAACTTCAAGAGACCCAGTACTTC. Translated, it gives CSVEEQLQETQYF.

This chain's CDR3 is CASSISTGRYEQYF. CDR3 nucleotide sequence: TGTGCCAGCAGTATTAGTACCGGACGATACGAGCAGTACTTC. The chain is built from TRBV12-3 or TRBV12-4 and TRBJ2-7; D not certain. V lost 5 bases to trimming and J lost 4 bases, with 15 bases between them. CDR3 length: 14 residues.

The V gene is TRBV29-1, the J gene TRBJ1-1; D uncertain. Germline CDR1 is SQVTM and CDR2 is ANQGSEA. CDR3 length: 13 amino acids. V was clipped by 1 base and J by 8 bases, with 14 bases between them. In DNA form, the CDR3 reads TGCAGCGTTGAAGGCCCCGGGCTTGGGGAAGCTTTCTTT. It codes for CSVEGPGLGEAFF.

This chain joins TRBV6-5 and TRBJ2-3; 9 nucleotides agree with TRBD2. Germline CDR1 MNHEY, CDR2 SVGAGI. The CDR3 spans 16 residues. J was trimmed by 5 bases and V by 0 bases; bases with no gene match: 6. The CDR3 nucleotides are TGTGCCAGCAGTTACTCAGCGGGGGGTTCTGGAGATACGCAGTATTTT. Translated: CASSYSAGGSGDTQYF.

Written as DNA, the CDR3 is TGTGCCAGCAGTCCCCAAACAGGACCTCTAATGAACACTGAAGCTTTCTTT. Translating it yields CASSPQTGPLMNTEAFF. The chain recombines TRBV2 with TRBJ1-1, with a tentative D call TRBD1 (5 bases). The CDR3 extends over 17 amino acids. With 5 bases removed from V and 0 bases from J, the gap between germline ends came to 19 bases. CDR1 is SNHLY, CDR2 FYNNEI, per germline.

The CDR3 loop is CASSHHGGRSNEKLFF. The CDR3 DNA follows: TGTGCCAGCAGCCACCACGGGGGCAGGAGTAATGAAAAACTGTTTTTT. The chain joins TRBV4-2 to TRBJ1-4, with D possibly matching TRBD1 (6 bases). With 3 bases removed from V and 4 bases from J, the gap between germline ends came to 15 bases. Germline V lookup: CDR1 LGHNA, CDR2 YNFKEQ. The CDR3 covers 16 residues.

The chain links TRBV10-3 to TRBJ2-5; TRBD2 matches at 11 bases. The CDR3 is 14 amino acids. The ends lost 5 bases at V and 5 bases at J; junction bases unmatched: 4. Looked up from germline, CDR1 is ENHRY and CDR2 is SYGVKD. The CDR3 DNA is TGTGCCATCAGTTTAGCGGGGGGGCAGGAGACCCAGTACTTC. Translated: CAISLAGGQETQYF.

The chain uses TRBV13 and TRBJ2-5, with a weak D call TRBD2 (5 bases). Deletions cut 2 bases from V and 2 bases from J, with 12 bases between. Germline V gives CDR1 PRHDT, CDR2 FYEKMQ (reference sequence). The CDR3 length is 15 residues. CDR3 region: CASSLFGGRQETQYF. CDR3 sequence (DNA): TGTGCCAGCAGCTTATTCGGCGGGCGTCAAGAGACCCAGTACTTC.

The chain links TRBV20-1 to TRBJ2-5; 7 bases are a match to TRBD2. The better agreement between TRBJ2-7 and the DNA end casts doubt on the J call. CDR1 and CDR2 (germline): DFQATT, SNEGSKA (reference sequence). The CDR3 loop spans 13 amino acids. CDR3 region: CSARDTSAYEQYF. As DNA, the CDR3 is TGCAGTGCTAGAGATACTAGCGCCTACGAGCAGTACTTC.